This TCR beta chain was documented in a study of cytomegalovirus exposure and HLA in healthy donors. Notes on this clone: Antigen: not known.

Germline V lookup: CDR1 LNHDA, CDR2 SQIVND (reference sequence). The CDR3 runs to 15 residues. V dropped 4 bases and J dropped 4 bases, with 17 bases sitting between them. PCR was performed using 60 Vbeta and 13 Jbeta primers. Generated by immunoSEQ multiplex PCR, the TCRdb table keeps only in-frame clones and is missing some. The data hold about 140,000 clones, with about 80% observed a single time. Study observations and caveats: Apparent HLA restriction characterized most CMV-associated TCR beta chains in a later analysis.

This TCR was recovered from a man aged 35-49 years in good health and CMV-seronegative. The sample was PBMCs. The chain combines TRBV19 with TRBJ2-7; D is perhaps TRBD1 (6 bases). Written as DNA, the CDR3 is TGTGCCAGTAGTAGAGCCCCACAGGGACCTTACGAGCAGTACTTC. It specifies CASSRAPQGPYEQYF. The full variable domain, in which reference TRBV19 and TRBJ2-7 provide the parts outside the CDR3, is DGGITQSPKYLFRKEGQNVTLSCEQNLNHDAMYWYRQDPGQGLRLIYYSQIVNDFQKGDIAEGYSVSREKKESFPLTVTSAQKNPTAFYLCASSRAPQGPYEQYFGPGTRLTVT.